Each of the 26 T cell receptor beta chains below was sequenced from the same sample in a study of patients and donors after allogeneic stem cell transplantation. Using its own MiXCR run on the RT-PCR reads, TCRdb lists one record per CDR3 protein. Of over 350,000 distinct CDR3 sequences listed, 16% were seen once; the top ten hold roughly 7%. The sequencing sample was made of blood, either unsorted or a sorted T cell fraction (not recorded which). These receptors were obtained from a human donor who was either an allogeneic HSCT recipient or a stem cell or donor lymphocyte infusion donor (not recorded which). It is not recorded whose cells these are; they may come from a transplant donor.

This clonotype was picked up a small number of times. The rearrangement joins TRBV9 to TRBJ2-5; the D gene is possibly TRBD2 (6 bases). Germline V gene lookup returns CDR1 SGDLS and CDR2 YYNGEE. Trimming pared 4 bases from V and 2 bases from J, leaving 12 bases between. CDR3 length: 14 residues. The CDR3 loop is CASSSEGSQETQYF. CDR3 bases: TGTGCCAGCAGCTCGGAGGGTTCACAAGAGACCCAGTACTTC.

The rearrangement joins TRBV7-8 to TRBJ2-5; D is perhaps TRBD1 or TRBD2 (5 bases each). This CDR3 is built from 11 residues. Germline CDR1 and CDR2: SGHVS and FQNEAQ. V lost 5 bases, J lost 9 bases, and 10 bases lay in between. The CDR3 region is CASSGWGSQYF. Here the CDR3 DNA reads TGTGCCAGCAGCGGATGGGGGTCCCAGTACTTC.

V and J are TRBV7-2 and TRBJ1-3; the match to TRBD1 covers 8 bases. Germline V gives CDR1 SGHTA, CDR2 FQGNSA. Germline trimming cut 4 bases from V and 5 bases from J; bases unmatched to any gene: 7. The CDR3 is made up of 15 amino acids. CDR3 sequence reads: CASSSGQGNRNTIYF. For the CDR3, the DNA is TGTGCCAGCAGCTCTGGACAGGGAAATAGAAACACCATATATTTT.

This clonotype was found a few times. The chain has TRBV6-1 and TRBJ1-1, with D unclear. Germline CDR1 reads MNHNS; CDR2 reads SASEGT. CDR3 length equals 14 residues. V was trimmed by 4 bases and J by 3 bases, leaving 12 bases between them. CDR3 in DNA: TGTGCCAGCAGTGTACGGAGAAGGGACACTGAAGCTTTCTTT. This codes for CASSVRRRDTEAFF.

V and J are TRBV4-1 and TRBJ2-2, with 14 bases fitting TRBD2. With 4 bases clipped from V and 5 bases from J, the junction kept 9 bases outside the gene matches. Germline V lookup: CDR1 MGHRA, CDR2 YSYEKL. The CDR3 sequence is 18 residues long. CDR3 sequence reads: CASSLSGLAGVRTGELFF. In DNA, the CDR3 is TGCGCCAGCAGCCTCTCGGGACTAGCGGGAGTGCGGACCGGGGAGCTGTTTTTT.

This clonotype was seen more than once but under ten times. The rearrangement uses TRBV6-1 and TRBJ2-5; 7 bases map to TRBD2. J lost 5 bases, V lost 7 bases, and 19 bases had no gene match. This CDR3 comprises 17 residues. Per the germline V gene, CDR1 is MNHNS and CDR2 is SASEGT. This CDR3 reads CASTSGGHRRELETQYF. DNA for the CDR3: TGTGCCAGCACTTCAGGCGGACACAGGCGGGAGTTGGAGACCCAGTACTTC.

This clonotype was seen at least ten times. The chain uses TRBV4-1 and TRBJ2-1; D might be TRBD2 (7 bases). V was shortened by 1 base and J by 6 bases, with 16 bases between the two germline ends. The CDR3 contains 16 residues. From germline, CDR1 is MGHRA and CDR2 YSYEKL. Here the CDR3 reads CASSQVPGGPGNEQFF. CDR3 bases: TGCGCCAGCAGCCAAGTACCCGGGGGGCCCGGCAATGAGCAGTTCTTC.

In this sample, this clonotype turned up many times. The chain links TRBV29-1 to TRBJ2-1, with 10 positions matching TRBD2. The CDR3 is 12 amino acids. CDR1 is SQVTM and CDR2 is ANQGSEA in the germline V gene. V lost 1 base to trimming and J lost 15 bases; unmatched junction nucleotides: 6. CDR3: CSVEAQREGGFF. Here the CDR3 DNA reads TGCAGCGTTGAAGCCCAGCGGGAGGGGGGGTTCTTC.

This chain uses TRBV12-3 or TRBV12-4 with TRBJ1-5; no firm D call. CDR3 length: 13 residues. Trimming stripped 4 bases from V and 7 bases from J, with 11 bases between. The CDR3 nucleotides read TGTGCCAGCAGTTCGACGACAAAACAGCCCCAGCATTTT. It codes for CASSSTTKQPQHF.

This clonotype was picked up many times. The chain is built from TRBV25-1 and TRBJ2-3; no definite D call. The germline gives CDR1 MGHDK, CDR2 SYGVNS. The CDR3 is 10 amino acids. Deletions cut 8 bases from V and 6 bases from J, with 6 bases between. CDR3 residues: CASAQDTQYF. The CDR3 nucleotides are TGTGCCAGCGCGCAGGATACGCAGTATTTT.

This clonotype was detected only a few times. V is TRBV9 and J is TRBJ2-7; 7 bases are shared with TRBD1. Trimming removed 0 bases from V and 2 bases from J; junction bases left unmatched: 2. Germline lookup yields CDR1 SGDLS and CDR2 YYNGEE. CDR3 length: 14 amino acids. The CDR3 bases are TGTGCCAGCAGCGTAGATGGGACAGCCTACGAGCAGTACTTC. It is translated as CASSVDGTAYEQYF.

This clonotype was seen ten or more times. This chain connects TRBV5-1 to TRBJ1-6, with TRBD1 matching over 7 bases. The CDR3 totals 16 residues. Per germline, CDR1 SGHRS and CDR2 YFSETQ. The trim removed 0 bases at V and 7 bases at J, leaving 7 bases unmatched. The CDR3 sequence: CASSLDRGSGNSPLHF. The CDR3 nucleotides are TGCGCCAGCAGCTTGGACAGGGGAAGCGGCAATTCACCCCTCCACTTT.

This clonotype appeared a few times. The genes are TRBV18 and TRBJ1-4; D remains unclear. Trimming took off 6 bases at V and 6 bases at J, with 20 bases between the two ends. Germline assignment: CDR1 KGHSH and CDR2 LQKENI. The CDR3 is 16 amino acids. The CDR3 loop reads CASSYGIRKKDEKLFF. For the CDR3, the DNA is TGTGCCAGCTCCTACGGGATCAGGAAGAAGGATGAAAAACTGTTTTTT.

The V and J genes are TRBV20-1 and TRBJ2-4, with a possible D match to TRBD1 (5 bases). Trimming took 0 bases from V and 0 from J, leaving 6 bases between them. From germline, CDR1 is DFQATT and CDR2 SNEGSKA (reference sequence). CDR3 length equals 14 residues. The CDR3 reads CSAREGEAKNIQYF. The CDR3 DNA reads as TGCAGTGCTAGAGAAGGGGAAGCCAAAAACATTCAGTACTTC.

This clonotype was seen a few times. The chain employs TRBV13 and TRBJ2-1; TRBD2 might be the D (6 bases). CDR1 is PRHDT and CDR2 is FYEKMQ in the germline V gene (reference sequence). With 5 bases removed from V and 4 bases from J, the gap between germline ends came to 12 bases. This CDR3 has 14 residues. CDR3: CASSVSGLYNEQFF. CDR3 nucleotide sequence: TGTGCCAGCAGCGTCAGCGGGCTTTACAATGAGCAGTTCTTC.

This clonotype was picked up a small number of times. This chain uses TRBV6-5 with TRBJ2-1, with D hard to call. Deletions cut 6 bases from V and 5 bases from J, with 5 bases between. Germline CDR1 MNHEY, CDR2 SVGAGI. This CDR3 is built from 11 residues. The DNA for the CDR3 is TGTGCCAGCAGGCTCCACAATGAGCAGTTCTTC. Translated: CASRLHNEQFF.

The CDR3 bases are TGCGCCAGCAGCCCCCCCAAGGGGGGTAACTCTGGGGCCAACGTCCTGACTTTC. Its protein is CASSPPKGGNSGANVLTF. The chain employs TRBV5-1 and TRBJ2-6, with D perhaps given as TRBD1 or TRBD2 (6 bases each). Germline CDR1 and CDR2: SGHRS and YFSETQ. The CDR3 is made up of 18 amino acids. Trimming cost V 4 bases and J 0 bases, with 17 bases left between them. Using reference TRBV5-1 and TRBJ2-6 for the parts outside the CDR3, the full variable domain is KAGVTQTPRYLIKTRGQQVTLSCSPISGHRSVSWYQQTPGQGLQFLFEYFSETQRNKGNFPGRFSGRQFSNSRSEMNVSTLELGDSALYLCASSPPKGGNSGANVLTFGAGSRLTVL.

The gene calls are TRBV19 and TRBJ2-1, with D uncertain. V was trimmed by 3 bases and J by 0 bases, leaving 12 bases between them. The germline CDR1 and CDR2 sequences are LNHDA and SQIVND (reference sequence). The CDR3 contains 16 residues. The CDR3 region has the DNA TGTGCCAGTAGTATCGGCCTAGAAAGCTCCTACAATGAGCAGTTCTTC. Translation gives CASSIGLESSYNEQFF.

This clonotype occurred a few times. V gene TRBV20-1 combines with J gene TRBJ2-3; D might be TRBD1 or TRBD2, each matching 5 bases. CDR3 length: 15 amino acids. Per the germline V gene, CDR1 is DFQATT and CDR2 is SNEGSKA (reference sequence). V was shortened by 4 bases and J by 6 bases, with 20 bases between the two germline ends. The CDR3 sequence is CSAKPDPGPPDTQYF. The DNA of the CDR3 is TGCAGTGCTAAACCTGATCCGGGACCCCCCGATACGCAGTATTTT.

This clonotype was detected a few times. The V gene is TRBV4-1, the J gene TRBJ1-5; D is possibly TRBD1 (6 bases). Trimming removed 0 bases at V and 5 bases at J, with 11 bases between. This CDR3 is built from 15 residues. CDR1 is MGHRA, CDR2 YSYEKL, per germline. CDR3 sequence: CASSQEGRGDQPQHF. CDR3 nucleotide sequence: TGCGCCAGCAGCCAAGAGGGTAGGGGGGATCAGCCCCAGCATTTT.

This clonotype occurred many times. This rearrangement joins TRBV12-3 or TRBV12-4 to TRBJ1-4; 11 nucleotides match TRBD1. Losses at the gene ends were 6 bases for V and 8 bases for J; bases not matched to a gene: 5. CDR3 length equals 14 residues. The CDR3 loop is CASSPDRGREKLFF. The CDR3, as DNA: TGTGCCAGCAGCCCGGACAGGGGGCGAGAAAAACTGTTTTTT.

This clonotype was seen a few times. The rearrangement joins TRBV7-3 to TRBJ2-3; D possibly corresponds to TRBD2 (6 bases). V lost 5 bases and J lost 7, with 16 bases in between. Germline CDR1 and CDR2: SGHTA and FQGTGA. This CDR3 comprises 14 residues. The CDR3 DNA reads TGTGCCAGCAGCCCCCCGGGAGACGTATATACGCAGTATTTT. Encoded protein: CASSPPGDVYTQYF.

This clonotype has just a few counts. V gene TRBV9 combines with J gene TRBJ2-5, with D uncertain. With 0 bases removed from V and 2 bases from J, the gap between germline ends came to 11 bases. This CDR3 comprises 15 residues. Germline lookup yields CDR1 SGDLS and CDR2 YYNGEE. CDR3: CASSVGDQIQETQYF. The DNA for the CDR3 is TGTGCCAGCAGCGTAGGAGACCAAATACAAGAGACCCAGTACTTC.

The chain carries TRBV4-1 and TRBJ1-2; D not resolved. V gave up 1 base and J gave up 7 bases, with 19 bases separating them. This CDR3 is built from 16 residues. Germline V gives CDR1 MGHRA, CDR2 YSYEKL. For the CDR3, the DNA is TGCGCCAGCAGCCAAGCGGGGTCCCGGAAAATGTCTGGCTACACCTTC. As protein: CASSQAGSRKMSGYTF.

This clonotype occurred many times. The chain carries TRBV19 and TRBJ1-5, with a possible D match to TRBD1 (5 bases). This CDR3 has 12 residues. Trimming took off 4 bases at V and 9 bases at J, with 10 bases between the two ends. CDR1 LNHDA and CDR2 SQIVND come from the germline V gene (reference sequence). CDR3 sequence: CASSTLGGPQHF. The CDR3 DNA reads as TGTGCCAGTAGTACCCTCGGGGGGCCCCAGCATTTT. Based on the CDR3 plus reference TRBV19 and TRBJ1-5, the full variable domain is DGGITQSPKYLFRKEGQNVTLSCEQNLNHDAMYWYRQDPGQGLRLIYYSQIVNDFQKGDIAEGYSVSREKKESFPLTVTSAQKNPTAFYLCASSTLGGPQHFGDGTRLSIL.

The DNA of the CDR3 is TGTGCCAGCAGCTTAGCGGTCGGATCCTACGAGCAGTACTTC. The encoded protein is CASSLAVGSYEQYF. This rearrangement joins TRBV7-2 to TRBJ2-7; D ambiguous. The CDR3 is 14 residues long. The ends were cut back, 0 bases at V and 1 base at J, with 7 bases in the middle. Germline V gene data show CDR1 as SGHTA and CDR2 as FQGNSA.